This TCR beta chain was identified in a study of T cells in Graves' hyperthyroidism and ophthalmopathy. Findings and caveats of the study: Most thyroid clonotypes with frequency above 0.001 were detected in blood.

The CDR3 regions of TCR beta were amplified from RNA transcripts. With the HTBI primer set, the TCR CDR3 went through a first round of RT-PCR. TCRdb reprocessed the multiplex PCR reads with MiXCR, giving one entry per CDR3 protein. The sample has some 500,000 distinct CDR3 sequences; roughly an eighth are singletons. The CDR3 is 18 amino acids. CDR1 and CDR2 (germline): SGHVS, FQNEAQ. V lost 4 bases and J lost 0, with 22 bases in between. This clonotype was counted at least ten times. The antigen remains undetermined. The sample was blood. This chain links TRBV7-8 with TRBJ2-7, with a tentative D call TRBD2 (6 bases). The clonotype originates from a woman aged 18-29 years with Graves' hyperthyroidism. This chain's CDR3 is CASSSQARVREDSYEQYF. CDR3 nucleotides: TGTGCCAGCAGCTCACAGGCCAGGGTGAGGGAGGACTCCTACGAGCAGTACTTC.